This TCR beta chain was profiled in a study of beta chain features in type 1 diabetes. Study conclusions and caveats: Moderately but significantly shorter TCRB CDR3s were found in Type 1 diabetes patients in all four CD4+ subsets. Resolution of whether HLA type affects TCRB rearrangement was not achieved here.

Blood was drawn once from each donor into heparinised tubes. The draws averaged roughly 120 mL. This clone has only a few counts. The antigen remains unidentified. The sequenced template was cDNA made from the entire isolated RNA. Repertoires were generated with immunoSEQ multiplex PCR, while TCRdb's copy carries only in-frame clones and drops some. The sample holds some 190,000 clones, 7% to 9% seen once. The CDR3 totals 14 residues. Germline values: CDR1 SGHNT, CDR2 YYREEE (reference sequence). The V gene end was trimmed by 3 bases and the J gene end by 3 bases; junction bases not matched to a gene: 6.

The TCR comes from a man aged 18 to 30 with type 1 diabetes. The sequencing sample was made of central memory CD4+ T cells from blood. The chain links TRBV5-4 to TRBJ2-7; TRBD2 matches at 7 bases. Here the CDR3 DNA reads TGTGCCAGCAGCTCGGGAGGTCAGATCTACGAGCAGTACTTC. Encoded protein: CASSSGGQIYEQYF.